Detailed here is one T cell receptor beta chain. Its antigen remains undetermined. Per-base qualities were not stored, and no clone one base away is much larger. The record originates from a study of blood T cell repertoires in COVID-19 (dated by TCRdb to the early 2020s). Turning to the overall study: Collaborator samples came from the United States, Italy and Spain and covered acute and convalescent phases of COVID-19. The samples were drawn from the first 160 participants of the ongoing ImmuneRACE study and from over a thousand subjects provided by 6 global collaborators. Nearly every sample came with metadata listing a de-identified subject ID, COVID-19 status, age in years and sex. The repertoires were made available in a free public database intended to serve as a resource for research on the immune response to SARS-CoV-2. Deeply sampled blood TCRbeta repertoires from subjects exposed to, actively infected with, or recovered from COVID-19 were included in the dataset. The prospective study material was composed of cDNA or gDNA derived from T cells, B-cell-depleted T cells, or PBMCs. Where HLA class I and class II types were available, the types were taken from metadata supplied by the sample provider, not from assay-based typing. Results and caveats for the whole study, not just this receptor: Clinical and demographic metadata were provided uncurated, with the amount varying by source and participant.

TCRbeta CDR3 regions were amplified from genomic DNA using the immunoSEQ Assay, a bias-controlled multiplex PCR. As for the original processing: The number of nucleated cells in each sample was estimated by amplification of reference gene primers within the assay. Sequence reads were collapsed and filtered to measure the absolute abundance of every unique TCRbeta CDR3 rearrangement. Productive Simpson clonality was computed per sample as the square root of Simpson's diversity index over productive rearrangements. TCRdb provides this immuneACCESS table in a form limited to in-frame rearrangements. Some clones are lacking; in checked studies, under half of them reflect an unresolved V gene, and why the rest are absent is not known. Clone size and V and J calls were adopted from that table, with D and trimming inferred from the DNA. In all, the sample holds about 110,000 clones, and 88% of those were seen once. The ten largest clones add up to less than 2.5% of the sample.

Here V drops 6 bases and J drops 5 bases, and the junction holds 10 bases not matched to any gene. CDR1 and CDR2 are read off the germline V gene as LGHNT and FRNRAP. The CDR3 runs 15 amino acids, cysteine and phenylalanine included. The retained sequence is limited to the CDR3, 45 bases, with the frame set at the first base. Whole blood was collected in K2EDTA tubes by collaborating institutions according to the institutions' own protocols. For TCRbeta analysis, collaborators shipped samples in one of three forms: frozen whole blood, isolated PBMCs, or DNA extracted from either of those sample types.

This TCR was recovered from a human donor in a cohort sampled during active COVID-19. The chain is encoded by TRBV12-5 joined to TRBJ1-5; 7 middle bases align to TRBD1. Sequenced: peripheral blood. The CDR3 reads CASGPTGFGDQPQHF. At the DNA level, the sequence is TGTGCTAGTGGACCGACAGGGTTTGGCGATCAGCCCCAGCATTTT.